The 6 T cell receptor beta chains reported below all come from one sample, sequenced in a study of T-cell memory formation after mild COVID-19. One entry per CDR3 protein, called by TCRdb with MiXCR from the 5' RACE reads. The data show about 270,000 distinct CDR3 sequences, under 20% seen once. Sequencing used PBMCs or a T cell subset sorted from them (not recorded which). The receptors shown here come from a man between 18 and 35 years old who had mild COVID-19 (a few samples of this study predate the infection). Cell type and time point are not known.

This clonotype was observed at least ten times. The chain is built from TRBV6-2 or TRBV6-3 and TRBJ2-5, with D tentatively TRBD1 or TRBD2 (5 bases each). CDR3 length: 15 amino acids. V dropped 6 bases and J dropped 5 bases, with 19 bases sitting between them. Germline V gives CDR1 MNHEY, CDR2 SVGEGT. Here the CDR3 reads CASSKRDFWGETQYF. CDR3 nucleotide sequence: TGTGCCAGCAGCAAGAGGGATTTCTGGGGGGAGACCCAGTACTTC.

The chain joins TRBV7-9 to TRBJ2-5; either TRBD1 or TRBD2 may fit D (5 bases each). The V end was cut by 7 bases, the J end by 7 bases, with 25 bases between. Germline V lookup: CDR1 SEHNR, CDR2 FQNEAQ (reference sequence). The CDR3 sequence is 16 residues long. The CDR3 sequence is CASTDPAGPHGGTQYF. The CDR3 nucleotides are TGTGCCAGCACCGACCCCGCCGGGCCCCATGGGGGGACCCAGTACTTC. The full variable domain, with the rest looked up from reference TRBV7-9 and TRBJ2-5, is DTGVSQNPRHKITKRGQNVTFRCDPISEHNRLYWYRQTLGQGPEFLTYFQNEAQLEKSRLLSDRFSAERPKGSFSTLEIQRTEQGDSAMYLCASTDPAGPHGGTQYFGPGTRLLVL.

V and J are TRBV7-2 and TRBJ1-5; D is possibly TRBD1 (5 bases). There are 16 residues in the CDR3. Per germline, CDR1 SGHTA and CDR2 FQGNSA. V was trimmed by 3 bases and J by 7 bases, leaving 19 bases between them. The CDR3 DNA reads as TGTGCCAGCAGCTTTAGGGGCAGGAGGGCAGACCAGCCCCAGCATTTT. Amino acids: CASSFRGRRADQPQHF.

This clonotype has ten or more counts. The chain joins TRBV3-1 to TRBJ2-1; no definite D call. V was cut by 0 bases and J by 0 bases, with 15 bases left in between. Per germline, CDR1 LGHDT and CDR2 YNNKEL (reference sequence). The CDR3 sequence is 18 residues long. The CDR3 sequence: CASSQDPLDRLSYNEQFF. The DNA of the CDR3 is TGTGCCAGCAGCCAAGATCCACTGGATCGGCTCTCCTACAATGAGCAGTTCTTC.

The rearrangement joins TRBV12-3 or TRBV12-4 to TRBJ1-3, with D hard to call. The CDR3 extends over 16 amino acids. Trimming stripped 1 base from V and 0 bases from J, with 10 bases between. The CDR3 nucleotides read TGTGCCAGCAGTTTAGGTCCACGGAGCTCTGGAAACACCATATATTTT. Protein sequence: CASSLGPRSSGNTIYF.

This clonotype has just a few counts. The chain uses TRBV7-9 and TRBJ2-5; no clear D. Germline V gene sequence: CDR1 SEHNR, CDR2 FQNEAQ (reference sequence). CDR3 length: 14 amino acids. Trimming stripped 1 base from V and 4 bases from J, with 10 bases between. CDR3 in amino acids: CASSLGMVGETQYF. The CDR3 DNA is TGTGCCAGCAGCTTAGGGATGGTAGGAGAGACCCAGTACTTC.